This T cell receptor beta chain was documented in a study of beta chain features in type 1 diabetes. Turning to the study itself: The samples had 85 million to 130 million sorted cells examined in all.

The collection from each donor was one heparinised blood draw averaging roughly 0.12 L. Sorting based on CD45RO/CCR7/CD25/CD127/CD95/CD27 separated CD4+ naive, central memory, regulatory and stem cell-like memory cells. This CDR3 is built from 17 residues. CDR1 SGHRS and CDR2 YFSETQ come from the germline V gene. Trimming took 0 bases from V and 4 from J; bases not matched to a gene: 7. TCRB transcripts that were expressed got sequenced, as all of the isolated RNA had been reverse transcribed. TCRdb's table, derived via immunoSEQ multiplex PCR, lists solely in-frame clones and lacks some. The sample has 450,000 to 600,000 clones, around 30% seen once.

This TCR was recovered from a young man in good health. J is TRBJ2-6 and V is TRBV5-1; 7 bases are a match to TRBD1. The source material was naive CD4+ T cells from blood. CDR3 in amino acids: CASSLGPDRVGANVLTF. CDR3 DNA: TGCGCCAGCAGCTTGGGGCCCGACAGGGTAGGGGCCAACGTCCTGACTTTC.